This note documents a single T cell receptor (beta chain) sequence. Unmatched junction bases numbered 2, after V lost 4 bases and J lost 6 bases. CDR3 length: 13 residues. CDR1 SGHDN and CDR2 FVKESK come from the germline V gene. Data came from immunoSEQ multiplex PCR; TCRdb stores just in-frame clones and leaves some out. The data hold 130,000 or so clones, with around 90% observed a single time. The sample originates from a study of T cell responses to AZD1222 COVID-19 vaccine. The J gene is TRBJ2-2, the V gene TRBV14, with 7 bases lining up with TRBD2. Here the sequenced sample was peripheral blood, taken 28 days after the second AZD1222 dose. This receptor was obtained from an adult who received the AZD1222 COVID-19 vaccine. CDR3 sequence: CASSLGLAGELFF. The DNA of the CDR3 is TGTGCCAGCAGCCTCGGACTAGCCGGGGAGCTGTTTTTT.